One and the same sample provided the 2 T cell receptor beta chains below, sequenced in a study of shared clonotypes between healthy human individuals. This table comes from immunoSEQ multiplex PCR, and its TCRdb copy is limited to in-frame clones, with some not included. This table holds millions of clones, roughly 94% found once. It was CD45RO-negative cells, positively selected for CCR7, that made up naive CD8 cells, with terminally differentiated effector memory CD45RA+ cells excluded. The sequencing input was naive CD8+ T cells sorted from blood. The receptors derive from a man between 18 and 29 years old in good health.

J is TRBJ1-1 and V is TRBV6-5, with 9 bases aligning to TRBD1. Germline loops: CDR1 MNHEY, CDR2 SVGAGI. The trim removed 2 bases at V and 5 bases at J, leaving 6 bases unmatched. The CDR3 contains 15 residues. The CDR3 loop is CASSYVTGGTTEAFF. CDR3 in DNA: TGTGCCAGCAGTTACGTCACAGGGGGCACGACTGAAGCTTTCTTT.

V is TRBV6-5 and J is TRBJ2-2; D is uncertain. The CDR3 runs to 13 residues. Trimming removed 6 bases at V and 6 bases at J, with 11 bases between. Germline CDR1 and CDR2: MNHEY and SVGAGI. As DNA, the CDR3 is TGTGCCAGCAGCCCAAAACCAGCCGGGGAGCTGTTTTTT. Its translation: CASSPKPAGELFF.